This T cell receptor beta chain was documented in a study of Tregs in tolerant kidney transplant recipients (dated by TCRdb to between 2018 and 2021). A note on the overall study: The transplants used related donors along with nonmyeloablative bone marrow transplantation, and in the human trials mixed chimerism was transient. Before combined kidney and bone marrow transplantation, this study identified donor-specific regulatory T cells using TCRbeta sequencing and then followed those same cells after transplant.

Genomic DNA was extracted from sorted cells with the QIAGEN DNeasy Blood and Tissue Kit for TCRbeta CDR3 sequencing. High-throughput TCRbeta CDR3 sequencing, which included PCR amplification with bias correction and internal controls, was done commercially through immunoSEQ. Per the authors' processing: A unique productive TCRbeta sequence was defined by the CDR3 nucleotide sequence when primers matched, and otherwise by the CDR3 amino acid sequence together with the Vbeta and Jbeta genes. As a correction for sorting error, sequences shared between sorted populations at a frequency ratio of 2:1 or less were discarded, and the remaining shared sequences were assigned to the higher population. Sequences were defined as donor-reactive when expanded at least 5-fold in CFSE-low cells versus unstimulated cells and present at a frequency of at least 0.01% in CFSE-low cells. Repertoire divergence was quantified by Jensen-Shannon divergence calculated from the top 100 TCRbeta sequences ranked by frequency. For samples with multiple sequencing runs, sorting error was corrected separately for each run before the runs were pooled. Entries here come from immuneACCESS through TCRdb and include only in-frame sequences with V and J called. Some clones fail to appear in such tables; in the studies checked, an unresolved V gene covers under half of the shortfall, and the cause of the remainder is unknown. That table supplies the V and J calls and clone size; D and trimming were determined from the DNA. The table for this sample shows under 40,000 clones. The ten largest clonotypes hold around 14% of the sample.

A note on this clone: Its antigen has not been determined. The observed sequence ends 3 residues before the CDR3 terminus, with the missing tail filled in from the germline J gene.

The cysteine opens and the phenylalanine closes a CDR3 of 14 amino acids. Shown are 33 bases from within the CDR3, in frame from base 1. Relative to germline, V is missing 7 bases and J is missing 1 base, with 4 bases of the junction outside any gene match. CDR1 SQVTM and CDR2 ANQGSEA were looked up in the germline V gene. This sample's time point label indicates: blood sample drawn before combined kidney and bone marrow transplant. Unstimulated Tregs (CD4+CD25+CD127-), CD4+ non-Tregs (CD4+CD25-), CD4 and CD8 cells were FACS-sorted from thawed PBMCs. The patients were a few recipients of combined kidney and bone marrow transplants from the ITN036ST trial, and samples were available only from these trial subjects. Healthy control blood was processed by Ficoll density gradient to PBMCs and cryopreserved; patient PBMCs were collected before and after transplant. What the study reported, not specific to this receptor: In tolerant patients, donor-specific Tregs expanded more than Tregs overall, which suggests antigen-driven rather than nonspecific expansion. Expanding Tregs with activated donor B cells appeared to identify the most biologically relevant and donor-specific TCRbeta repertoire. Because the study included only a small number of patients, the results must be confirmed in larger populations and under other immunosuppression protocols. PCR primers changed over time for some patients, so nucleotide-level comparison across those patients' samples was not possible. Although technical replication error seemed to be minimal, the question of biological reproducibility was not addressed directly.

Recombination connected TRBV29-1 to TRBJ2-5; 12 bases in the junction line up with TRBD2. This material consisted of CD8+ T cells from blood, taken before the transplant. The sequence was obtained from a human donor who received a combined kidney and bone marrow transplant. The CDR3 sequence is CSARTSGTQETQYF. CDR3 DNA, as far as it was read: TGCAGCGCAAGGACTAGCGGGACCCAAGAGACC.